The 19 T cell receptor beta chains below come from one sample, sequenced in a study of quantifying T cell responses using KT2 cells. Study summary: TCR alpha and beta constant-region primers primed reverse transcription of RNA.

A single-stranded UMI oligo with SP2 sequence was ligated to cDNA 3' ends. An equimolar mix of RC1.1 and RC1.2 primed the beta chain across TRBC1 and TRBC2. Each CDR3 protein gets one entry after TCRdb re-called the UMI-ligation and nested PCR reads with MiXCR. The top ten clones hold 9.5% to 10% of a sample with some 34,000 distinct CDR3 sequences, approximately 10% of them seen once. The source material was PBMCs spiked with cells of the T cell clone KT2. Source of these receptors: a human donor.

The chain links TRBV2 to TRBJ2-7, with 7 nucleotides matching TRBD2. The CDR3 covers 12 residues. Germline CDR1 and CDR2: SNHLY and FYNNEI. V gave up 4 bases and J gave up 5 bases; unmatched junction bases: 2. CDR3 sequence: CASSVGGDEQYF. The CDR3, as DNA: TGTGCCAGCAGTGTTGGGGGGGACGAGCAGTACTTC.

This rearrangement joins TRBV4-3 to TRBJ2-1, with 7 bases aligning to TRBD1. This CDR3 is 17 amino acids long. Germline trimming cut 0 bases from V and 0 bases from J; bases unmatched to any gene: 5. Germline V gene data show CDR1 as LGHNA and CDR2 as YSLEER. The CDR3 loop reads CASSQDPQGSSYNEQFF. Here the CDR3 DNA reads TGCGCCAGCAGCCAAGATCCACAGGGGAGCTCCTACAATGAGCAGTTCTTC.

There are many counts of this clonotype. This chain uses TRBV10-3 with TRBJ2-3; possibly TRBD1 for D (5 bases). Per the germline V gene, CDR1 is ENHRY and CDR2 is SYGVKD. The CDR3 has 13 amino acids. The V end was cut by 3 bases, the J end by 8 bases, with 12 bases between. The CDR3 DNA follows: TGTGCCATCAGTGAACAACAGGATGCTACGCAGTATTTT. Translation: CAISEQQDATQYF.

This clonotype has a count of ten or more. The chain combines TRBV5-5 with TRBJ2-3; the D is unclear. Germline-derived CDR1 and CDR2 are SGHKS and YYEKEE (reference sequence). The ends were cut back, 4 bases at V and 0 bases at J, with 15 bases in the middle. The CDR3 has 16 residues. CDR3: CASSPSPRQSTDTQYF. DNA of the CDR3: TGTGCCAGCAGCCCCTCCCCGAGGCAGAGCACAGATACGCAGTATTTT. Supplemented by reference TRBV5-5 and TRBJ2-3, the full variable domain reads DAGVTQSPTHLIKTRGQQVTLRCSPISGHKSVSWYQQVLGQGPQFIFQYYEKEERGRGNFPDRFSARQFPNYSSELNVNALLLGDSALYLCASSPSPRQSTDTQYFGPGTRLTVL.

V is TRBV6-6 and J is TRBJ1-5; D gene uncertain. Germline V gives CDR1 MNHNY, CDR2 SVGAGI (reference sequence). This CDR3 comprises 12 residues. Trimming removed 10 bases at V and 5 bases at J, with 12 bases between. CDR3 coding DNA: TGTGCCACTAAACAAGGCGATCAGCCCCAGCATTTT. As protein: CATKQGDQPQHF.

Notes on this clonotype: This may stem from a read error, because a much larger clone lies one nucleotide away. The CDR3 region has the DNA TGTGCCAGCAGTGGTGGCGGACAGTTAGACGTCTTAAGCTCCTACGAGCAGTACTTC. As protein: CASSGGGQLDVLSSYEQYF. The chain links TRBV28 to TRBJ2-7; D perhaps matches TRBD1 (6 bases). This CDR3 has 19 residues. Per the germline V gene, CDR1 is MDHEN and CDR2 is SYDVKM. V was pared by 5 bases and J by 0 bases, with 26 bases between.

The CDR3 coding sequence is TGTGCCACCAGTGACGGACAGCGTCGCGCAGATACGCAGTATTTT. This encodes CATSDGQRRADTQYF. This chain connects TRBV24-1 to TRBJ2-3; TRBD1 might be the D (6 bases). Trimming took 4 bases from V and 4 from J, leaving 14 bases between them. The CDR3 has 15 amino acids. Per the germline V gene, CDR1 is KGHDR and CDR2 is SFDVKD.

The V and J genes are TRBV19 and TRBJ2-5; a possible D gene is TRBD1 (6 bases). Germline loops: CDR1 LNHDA, CDR2 SQIVND (reference sequence). The CDR3 consists of 16 residues. V was pared by 5 bases and J by 3 bases, with 19 bases between. The chain's CDR3 is CASSPQTGSVKETQYF. DNA of the CDR3: TGTGCCAGTAGTCCGCAGACAGGATCGGTAAAAGAGACCCAGTACTTC.

This clonotype was observed many times. The chain links TRBV20-1 to TRBJ2-1, with TRBD2 matching 7 bases. Per germline, CDR1 DFQATT and CDR2 SNEGSKA (reference sequence). This CDR3 region has 15 residues. Trimming cost V 5 bases and J 6 bases; bases outside gene matches: 13. The CDR3 protein is CSAGIHRDYRNEQFF. The CDR3 bases are TGCAGTGCTGGGATCCATCGGGACTATCGCAATGAGCAGTTCTTC.

The genes are TRBV7-2 and TRBJ2-7; D is perhaps TRBD2 (5 bases). Trimming cost V 4 bases and J 0 bases, with 10 bases left between them. Germline-derived CDR1 and CDR2 are SGHTA and FQGNSA. The CDR3 has 14 amino acids. The CDR3 DNA is TGTGCCAGCAGCTCCGGGGTTACCTCCTACGAGCAGTACTTC. Residues: CASSSGVTSYEQYF. The variable domain in full, completed from reference TRBV7-2 and TRBJ2-7, reads GAGVSQSPSNKVTEKGKDVELRCDPISGHTALYWYRQSLGQGLEFLIYFQGNSAPDKSGLPSDRFSAERTGGSVSTLTIQRTQQEDSAVYLCASSSGVTSYEQYFGPGTRLTVT.

Relative to its sample, this clonotype is medium-sized. The V call is TRBV7-6, the J call TRBJ2-7; the D is unclear. Trimming removed 0 bases from V and 5 bases from J, with 14 bases in between. The V gene's germline CDR1 is SGHVS and CDR2 FNYEAQ. This CDR3 region has 15 residues. The CDR3 DNA is TGTGCCAGCAGCTTAGCTCCTTGGTCCTTGGACGAGCAGTACTTC. The encoded protein is CASSLAPWSLDEQYF.

The chain carries TRBV23-1 and TRBJ1-4; the D is unclear. TRBV23-1 counts as an open reading frame of uncertain function. Trimming pared 2 bases from V and 6 bases from J, leaving 13 bases between. The CDR3 has 15 residues. CDR3 region: CASSQRRGQYEKLFF. The CDR3 nucleotides are TGCGCCAGCAGTCAAAGGCGAGGGCAGTATGAAAAACTGTTTTTT.

This clonotype was observed at least ten times. The genes are TRBV2 and TRBJ2-1; 11 bases match TRBD2. Germline V gives CDR1 SNHLY, CDR2 FYNNEI. The CDR3 runs 14 residues. The trim removed 5 bases at V and 7 bases at J, leaving 4 bases unmatched. The CDR3 DNA sequence: TGTGCCAGCAGTTCGCTAGCGGGGGGAAATGAGCAGTTCTTC. Amino acids: CASSSLAGGNEQFF.

The table lists this clonotype with many counts. This chain links TRBV29-1 with TRBJ1-2; D is ambiguous. The ends were cut back, 1 base at V and 4 bases at J, with 13 bases in the middle. The CDR3 has 14 residues. CDR1 and CDR2 from the germline V gene are SQVTM and ANQGSEA. CDR3 in amino acids: CSVEVGEQLYGYTF. CDR3 coding DNA: TGCAGCGTTGAAGTTGGGGAGCAGCTCTATGGCTACACCTTC.

V is TRBV6-2 or TRBV6-3 and J is TRBJ2-1, with 9 bases aligning to TRBD2. Germline loops: CDR1 MNHEY, CDR2 SVGEGT. The CDR3 covers 14 residues. V gave up 2 bases and J gave up 8 bases; unmatched junction bases: 4. The CDR3 DNA reads TGTGCCAGCAGTTACCGTAGCGGGAGCTATGAGCAGTTCTTC. This gives the protein CASSYRSGSYEQFF.

This clonotype has a count of ten or more. This rearrangement joins TRBV6-1 to TRBJ1-5, with unresolved D. Germline V gene lookup returns CDR1 MNHNS and CDR2 SASEGT. The CDR3 totals 12 residues. Trimming removed 3 bases at V and 3 bases at J, with 3 bases between. The CDR3 is CASSDPNQPQHF. In DNA, the CDR3 is TGTGCCAGCAGTGACCCCAATCAGCCCCAGCATTTT.

This clonotype has a count of ten or more. The chain employs TRBV11-2 and TRBJ2-3; 7 bases are shared with TRBD1. This CDR3 spans 14 amino acids. The trim removed 5 bases at V and 4 bases at J, leaving 6 bases unmatched. The germline CDR1 and CDR2 sequences are SGHAT and FQNNGV. CDR3 in amino acids: CASSITGTADTQYF. The CDR3 DNA sequence: TGTGCCAGCAGCATCACCGGGACAGCAGATACGCAGTATTTT.

A few counts support this clonotype. The chain joins TRBV6-5 to TRBJ1-1; maybe TRBD1 (5 bases). Germline V gene sequence: CDR1 MNHEY, CDR2 SVGAGI. The CDR3 has 16 residues. V lost 2 bases to trimming and J lost 0 bases, with 13 bases between them. This CDR3 reads CASSYGGSGMNTEAFF. The DNA for the CDR3 is TGTGCCAGCAGTTACGGTGGATCAGGGATGAACACTGAAGCTTTCTTT.

This clonotype has at least ten counts. The chain combines TRBV5-1 with TRBJ2-7; D is unresolved. The CDR3 runs to 14 residues. Trimming cost V 2 bases and J 0 bases, with 9 bases left between them. Looked up from germline, CDR1 is SGHRS and CDR2 is YFSETQ. CDR3 coding DNA: TGCGCCAGCAGCTTTGTTCGGAGCTCCTACGAGCAGTACTTC. The encoded protein is CASSFVRSSYEQYF.